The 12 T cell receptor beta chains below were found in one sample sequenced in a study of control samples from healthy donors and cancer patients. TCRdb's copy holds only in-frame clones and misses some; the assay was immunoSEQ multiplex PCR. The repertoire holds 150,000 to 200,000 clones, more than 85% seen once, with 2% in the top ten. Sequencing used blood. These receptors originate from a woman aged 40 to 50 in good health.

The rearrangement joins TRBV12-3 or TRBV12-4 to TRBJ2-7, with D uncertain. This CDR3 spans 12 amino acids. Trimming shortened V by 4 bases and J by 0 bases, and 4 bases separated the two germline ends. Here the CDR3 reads CASSSFSYEQYF. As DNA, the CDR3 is TGTGCCAGCAGTTCGTTCTCCTACGAGCAGTACTTC.

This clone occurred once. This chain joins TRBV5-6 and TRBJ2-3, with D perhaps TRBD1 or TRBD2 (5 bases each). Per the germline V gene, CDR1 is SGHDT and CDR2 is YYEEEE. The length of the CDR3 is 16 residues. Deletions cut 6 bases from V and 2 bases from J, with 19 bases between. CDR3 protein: CASTLDGRGVTDTQYF. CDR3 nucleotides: TGTGCCAGCACTCTGGACGGCCGAGGGGTCACAGATACGCAGTATTTT.

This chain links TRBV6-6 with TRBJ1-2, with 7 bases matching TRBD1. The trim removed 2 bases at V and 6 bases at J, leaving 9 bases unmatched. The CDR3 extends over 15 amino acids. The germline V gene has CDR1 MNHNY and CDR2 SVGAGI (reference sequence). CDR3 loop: CASSYPQTGRDGYTF. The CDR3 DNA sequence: TGTGCCAGCAGTTACCCACAGACAGGGAGGGATGGCTACACCTTC.

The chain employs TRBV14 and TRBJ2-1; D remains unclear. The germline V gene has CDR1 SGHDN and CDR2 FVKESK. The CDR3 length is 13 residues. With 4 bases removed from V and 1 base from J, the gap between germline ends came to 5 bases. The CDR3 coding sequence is TGTGCCAGCAGCCGGCCTTCCTACAATGAGCAGTTCTTC. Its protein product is CASSRPSYNEQFF.

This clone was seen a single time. The CDR3 sequence is CASRLQRGGIDGELFF. For the CDR3, the DNA is TGTGCAAGTCGCTTACAGCGGGGGGGCATTGACGGGGAGCTGTTTTTT. The chain carries TRBV12-2 and TRBJ2-2; the D segment call TRBD2 is taken from the table without a DNA check. TRBV12-2 is tagged as a pseudogene. This CDR3 region has 16 residues.

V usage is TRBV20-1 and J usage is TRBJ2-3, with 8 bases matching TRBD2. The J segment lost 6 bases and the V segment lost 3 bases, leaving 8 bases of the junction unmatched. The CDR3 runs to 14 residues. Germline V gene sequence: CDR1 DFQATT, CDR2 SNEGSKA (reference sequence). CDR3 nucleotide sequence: TGCAGTGCTAGTCCCGGGACTAGGGCGGATACGCAGTATTTT. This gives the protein CSASPGTRADTQYF.

This CDR3 reads CASSPRADRGSNTIYF. In nucleotides, the CDR3 is TGTGCCAGCAGCCCCAGGGCGGACAGGGGATCAAACACCATATATTTT. The chain recombines TRBV3-1 (or the pseudogene TRBV3-2) with TRBJ1-3; 9 bases match TRBD1. The V gene end was trimmed by 4 bases and the J gene end by 6 bases; junction bases not matched to a gene: 10. The CDR3 has 16 amino acids. The V gene's germline CDR1 is LGHDT and CDR2 YNNKEL (reference sequence).

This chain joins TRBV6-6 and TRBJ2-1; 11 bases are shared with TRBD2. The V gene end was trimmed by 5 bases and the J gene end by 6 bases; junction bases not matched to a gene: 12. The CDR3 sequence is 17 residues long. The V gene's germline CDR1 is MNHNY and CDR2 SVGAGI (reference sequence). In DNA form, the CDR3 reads TGTGCCAGCAGTCCCGTAGGGCCTAGCGGGGGGCCCAATGAGCAGTTCTTC. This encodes CASSPVGPSGGPNEQFF.

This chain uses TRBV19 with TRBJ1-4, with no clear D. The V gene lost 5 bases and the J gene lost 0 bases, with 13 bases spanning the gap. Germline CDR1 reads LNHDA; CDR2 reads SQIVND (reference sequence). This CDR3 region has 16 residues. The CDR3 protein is CASSSLSRATNEKLFF. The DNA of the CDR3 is TGTGCCAGTAGTTCCCTCTCGAGGGCAACTAATGAAAAACTGTTTTTT.

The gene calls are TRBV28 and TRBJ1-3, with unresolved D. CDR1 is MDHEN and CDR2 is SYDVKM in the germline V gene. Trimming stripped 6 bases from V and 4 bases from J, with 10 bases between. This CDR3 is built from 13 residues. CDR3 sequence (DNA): TGTGCCAGCAGCTTCCTACCGGGAAACACCATATATTTT. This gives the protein CASSFLPGNTIYF.

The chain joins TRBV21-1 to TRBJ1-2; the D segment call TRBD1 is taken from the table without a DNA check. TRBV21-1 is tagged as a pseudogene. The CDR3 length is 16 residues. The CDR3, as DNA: TGTGCCAGCAGCAAAGCTCGGACAGCCTCTAACTATGGCTACACCTTC. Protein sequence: CASSKARTASNYGYTF.

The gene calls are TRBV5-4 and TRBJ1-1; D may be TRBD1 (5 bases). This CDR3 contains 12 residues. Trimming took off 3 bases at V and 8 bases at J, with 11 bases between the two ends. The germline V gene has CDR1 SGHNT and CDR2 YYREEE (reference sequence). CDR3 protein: CASSSWGEEAFF. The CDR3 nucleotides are TGTGCCAGCAGCTCGTGGGGGGAAGAAGCTTTCTTT.